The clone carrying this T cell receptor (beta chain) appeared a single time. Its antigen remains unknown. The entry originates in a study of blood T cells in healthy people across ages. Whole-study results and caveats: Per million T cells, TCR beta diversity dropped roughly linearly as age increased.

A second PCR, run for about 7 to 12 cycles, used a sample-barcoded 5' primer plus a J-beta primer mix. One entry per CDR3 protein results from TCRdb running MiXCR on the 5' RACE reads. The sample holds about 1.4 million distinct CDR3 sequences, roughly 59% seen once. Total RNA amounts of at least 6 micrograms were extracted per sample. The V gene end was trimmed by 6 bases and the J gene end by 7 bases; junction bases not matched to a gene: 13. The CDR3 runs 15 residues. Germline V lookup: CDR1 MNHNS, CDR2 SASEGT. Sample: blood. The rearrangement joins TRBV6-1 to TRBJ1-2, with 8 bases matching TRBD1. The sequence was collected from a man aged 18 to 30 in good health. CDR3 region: CASRDPARGPGGYTF. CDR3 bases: TGTGCCAGCAGAGACCCGGCCAGGGGGCCGGGTGGCTACACCTTC.